One T cell receptor beta chain is described in this entry. Its cognate antigen is unknown. Clones were read by immunoSEQ multiplex PCR, and TCRdb kept only the in-frame ones, dropping some. The table lists 300,000 to 350,000 clones, approximately 86% of them singletons. The sample belongs to a study of Ad26.COV2.S vaccination and SARS-CoV-2 variants. Study-wide context: Donor participated within the Ad26.COV2.S arm of the COV1001 trial. Study results and limitations: Vaccine recipients posted higher spike-specific TCR breadth than their placebo counterparts.

The treatment denotes: 19 received Ad26.COV2.S at low or high dose, single or two shots; about 5 received placebo; per-sample allocation not given. Material that was analyzed had been drawn on day 63 after the first vaccine or placebo injection. From germline, CDR1 is SGHTA and CDR2 FQGNSA. Trimming stripped 3 bases from V and 0 bases from J, with 8 bases between. The CDR3 is 14 residues long. V usage is TRBV7-2 and J usage is TRBJ1-1; D remains ambiguous. The receptor's source is a person between 18 and 65 years old who received the Ad26.COV2.S COVID-19 vaccine or a placebo. The sample in question was peripheral blood, obtained in a trial of Ad26.COV2.S vaccine versus placebo. CDR3 nucleotide sequence: TGTGCCAGCAGCTTCAGTAGTATGAACACTGAAGCTTTCTTT. It encodes CASSFSSMNTEAFF.